Sequencing of this T cell receptor (beta chain) was carried out in a study of patients and donors after allogeneic stem cell transplantation. TCRdb re-called the RT-PCR reads with MiXCR, one entry per CDR3 protein. In the table there are over 150,000 distinct CDR3 sequences, over 25% of which are singletons. Germline CDR1 LNHNV, CDR2 YYDKDF (reference sequence). The V end was cut by 9 bases, the J end by 1 base, with 12 bases between. The CDR3 has 14 residues. This clonotype has a count of ten or more. The chain uses TRBV15 and TRBJ1-4; perhaps TRBD1 as D (6 bases). The clonotype comes from a human donor who was either an allogeneic HSCT recipient or a stem cell or donor lymphocyte infusion donor (not recorded which). It is not recorded whose cells these are; they may come from a transplant donor. Sample: blood, either unsorted or a sorted T cell fraction (not recorded which). CDR3 residues: CATSRTETNEKLFF. The DNA of the CDR3 is TGTGCCACAAGCCGGACAGAAACTAATGAAAAACTGTTTTTT.